The clone carrying this TCR beta chain turned up a few times. Antigen: not known. The sample is drawn from a study of T-cell reconstitution after alpha-beta-depleted transplantation in children. Study outcomes and limitations: Newly produced T cells mostly provided counts and TCRbeta diversity after one year, as hyperexpanded clones declined. Surviving recipient T cells and thymic progenitors underlay high day-60 TCRbeta diversity in some patients.

The V end lost 6 bases, the J end lost 7 bases, and 18 bases lay between the germline ends. CDR3 length equals 14 residues. Germline loops: CDR1 MNHEY, CDR2 SMNVEV (reference sequence). Unique molecular identifiers were used in preparing the TCRbeta library. TCRdb used MiXCR to reprocess the PCR reads, holding one entry per CDR3 protein. The table shows a few hundred thousand distinct CDR3 sequences, with 27% occurring only once. Sequencing was performed on PBMCs, taken before TCRalphabeta/CD19-depleted stem cell transplant. The TCR comes from a boy in the first two years of life with Wiskott-Aldrich syndrome, due to receive a stem cell transplant. This sequence joins TRBV27 and TRBJ2-5; tentatively, D is TRBD2 (7 bases). Here the CDR3 reads CASRLDWGGRTQYF. The CDR3 nucleotides are TGTGCCAGCAGATTGGACTGGGGGGGCAGGACCCAGTACTTC.